This T cell receptor (beta chain) was recorded in a study of PD-1 blockade in classical Hodgkin lymphoma. In the study overall: Every 2 weeks, patients got 3 mg/kg intravenous nivolumab. Study-wide findings and caveats: Reports described newly diagnosed patients as having lower baseline TCR diversity than healthy donors.

About this clone itself: No antigen is known for it.

Each and every patient relapsed after autologous stem cell transplantation, and patients got differing brentuximab vedotin exposure. Best response was recorded as complete response, partial response or progressive disease. The table came from immunoSEQ multiplex PCR; TCRdb's copy has only in-frame clones and leaves some out. Altogether about 90,000 clones are present, 92% being singletons, with the ten largest covering approximately 2.5%. The germline V gene has CDR1 MNHNS and CDR2 SASEGT. The V end lost 2 bases, the J end lost 7 bases, and 6 bases lay between the germline ends. The CDR3 runs to 12 residues.

Sequencing used peripheral blood mononuclear cells (PBMCs), obtained before the second cycle of nivolumab. The gene calls are TRBV6-1 and TRBJ1-5; D ambiguous. This TCR was sampled from a human donor with classical Hodgkin lymphoma. The CDR3 region is CASSEYAQPQHF. The CDR3 DNA reads as TGTGCCAGCAGTGAATACGCCCAGCCCCAGCATTTT.